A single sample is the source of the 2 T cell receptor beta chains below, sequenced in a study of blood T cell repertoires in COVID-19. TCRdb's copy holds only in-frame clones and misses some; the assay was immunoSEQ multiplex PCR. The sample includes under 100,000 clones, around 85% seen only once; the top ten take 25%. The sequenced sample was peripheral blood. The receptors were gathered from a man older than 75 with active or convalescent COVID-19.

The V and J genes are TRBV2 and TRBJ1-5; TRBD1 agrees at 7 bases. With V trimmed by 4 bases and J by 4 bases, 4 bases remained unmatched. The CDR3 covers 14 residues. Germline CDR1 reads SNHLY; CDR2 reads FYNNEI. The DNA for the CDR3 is TGTGCCAGCAGTGGTAACAGGGGAAATCAGCCCCAGCATTTT. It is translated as CASSGNRGNQPQHF.

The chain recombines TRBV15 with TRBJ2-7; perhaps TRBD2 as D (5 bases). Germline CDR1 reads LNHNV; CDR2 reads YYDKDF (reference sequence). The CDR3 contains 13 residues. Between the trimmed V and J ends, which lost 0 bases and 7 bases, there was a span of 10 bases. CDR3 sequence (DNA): TGTGCCACCAGCAGAGAGAGATCGGGGGAGCAGTACTTC. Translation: CATSRERSGEQYF.